One and the same sample provided the 2 T cell receptor beta chains below, sequenced in a study of blood T cell repertoires in COVID-19. The repertoire was sequenced with immunoSEQ multiplex PCR; TCRdb's copy has only in-frame clones and lacks some. The sample has around 330,000 clones; approximately 90% are singletons. Source material: peripheral blood. The source of these receptors is a woman aged 50 to 65 with active or convalescent COVID-19.

The V gene is TRBV19, the J gene TRBJ2-3; tentatively, D is TRBD1 (5 bases). With 3 bases removed from V and 2 bases from J, the gap between germline ends came to 15 bases. Germline loops: CDR1 LNHDA, CDR2 SQIVND (reference sequence). This CDR3 comprises 16 residues. The CDR3 is CASSMGKKGPTDTQYF. As DNA, the CDR3 is TGTGCCAGTAGTATGGGTAAGAAGGGGCCCACAGATACGCAGTATTTT.

V usage is TRBV4-1 and J usage is TRBJ2-1; no firm D call. The CDR3 is made up of 12 amino acids. Germline CDR1 is MGHRA and CDR2 is YSYEKL. Deletions cut 2 bases from V and 5 bases from J, with 4 bases between. The CDR3 region is CASSQFNNEQFF. The CDR3 DNA reads TGCGCCAGCAGCCAATTTAACAATGAGCAGTTCTTC.